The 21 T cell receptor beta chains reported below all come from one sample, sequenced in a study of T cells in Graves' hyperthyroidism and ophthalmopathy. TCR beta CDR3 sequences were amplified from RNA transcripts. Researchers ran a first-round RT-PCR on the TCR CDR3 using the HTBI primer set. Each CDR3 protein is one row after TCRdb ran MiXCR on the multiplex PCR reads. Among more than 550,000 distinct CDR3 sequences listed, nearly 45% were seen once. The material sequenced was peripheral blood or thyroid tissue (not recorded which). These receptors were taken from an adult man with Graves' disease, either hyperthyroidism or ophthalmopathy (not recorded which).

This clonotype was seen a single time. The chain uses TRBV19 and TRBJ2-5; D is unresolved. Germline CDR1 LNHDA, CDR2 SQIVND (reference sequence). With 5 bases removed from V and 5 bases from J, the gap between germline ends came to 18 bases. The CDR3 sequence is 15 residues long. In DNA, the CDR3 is TGTGCCAGTAGTGCACAGCGATTCACCGGGGAGACCCAGTACTTC. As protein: CASSAQRFTGETQYF.

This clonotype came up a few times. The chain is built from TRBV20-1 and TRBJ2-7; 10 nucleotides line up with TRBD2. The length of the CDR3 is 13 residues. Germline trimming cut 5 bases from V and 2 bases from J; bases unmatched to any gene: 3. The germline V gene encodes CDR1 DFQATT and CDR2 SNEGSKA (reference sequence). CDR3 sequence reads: CSAQRGGTYEQYF. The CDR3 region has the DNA TGCAGTGCTCAGCGGGGGGGGACCTACGAGCAGTACTTC.

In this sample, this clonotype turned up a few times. The CDR3 DNA reads as TGCGCCAGCAGCATTGGACAGGGGGCGCGTTCACCCCTCCACTTT. Translated, it gives CASSIGQGARSPLHF. V and J are TRBV5-1 and TRBJ1-6, with 11 bases identical to TRBD1. V lost 4 bases and J lost 9; bases outside the gene matches: 6. Germline V CDR1 and CDR2: SGHRS, YFSETQ. The CDR3 is 15 amino acids.

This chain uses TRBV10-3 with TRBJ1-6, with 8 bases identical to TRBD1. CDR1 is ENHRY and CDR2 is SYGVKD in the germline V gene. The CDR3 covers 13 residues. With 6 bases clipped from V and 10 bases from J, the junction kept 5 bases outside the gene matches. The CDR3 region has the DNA TGTGCCATCAGCAAGGACAGGGACTCACCCCTCCACTTT. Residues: CAISKDRDSPLHF.

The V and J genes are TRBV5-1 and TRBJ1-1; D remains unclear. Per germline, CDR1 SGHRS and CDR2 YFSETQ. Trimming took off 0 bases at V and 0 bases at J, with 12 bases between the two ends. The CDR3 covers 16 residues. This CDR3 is CASSLDLFGVNTEAFF. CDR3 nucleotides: TGCGCCAGCAGCTTGGACTTATTTGGCGTGAACACTGAAGCTTTCTTT.

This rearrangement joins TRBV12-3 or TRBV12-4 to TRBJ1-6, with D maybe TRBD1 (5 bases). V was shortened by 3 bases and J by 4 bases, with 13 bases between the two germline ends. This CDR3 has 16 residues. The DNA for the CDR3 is TGTGCCAGCAGTTTGGCGAGGGGCCTATATAATTCACCCCTCCACTTT. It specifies CASSLARGLYNSPLHF.

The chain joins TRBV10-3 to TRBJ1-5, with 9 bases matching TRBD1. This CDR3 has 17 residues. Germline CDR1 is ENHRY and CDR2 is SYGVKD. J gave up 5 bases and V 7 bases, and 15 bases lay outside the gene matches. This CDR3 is CAINPREEDRGYQPQHF. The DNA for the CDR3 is TGTGCCATCAACCCCAGGGAAGAGGACAGGGGATATCAGCCCCAGCATTTT.

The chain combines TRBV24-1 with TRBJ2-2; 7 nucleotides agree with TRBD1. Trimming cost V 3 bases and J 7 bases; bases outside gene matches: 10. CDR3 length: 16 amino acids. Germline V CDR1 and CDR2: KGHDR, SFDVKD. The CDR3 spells CATSDLEPTGDGELFF. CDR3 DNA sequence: TGTGCCACCAGTGATCTCGAACCAACAGGGGACGGGGAGCTGTTTTTT.

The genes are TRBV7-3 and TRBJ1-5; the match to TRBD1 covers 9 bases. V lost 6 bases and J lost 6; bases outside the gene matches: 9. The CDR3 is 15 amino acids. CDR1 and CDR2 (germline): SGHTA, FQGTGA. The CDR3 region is CASRGSGTGSQPQHF. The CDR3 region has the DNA TGTGCCAGCAGGGGTTCCGGGACAGGGAGTCAGCCCCAGCATTTT.

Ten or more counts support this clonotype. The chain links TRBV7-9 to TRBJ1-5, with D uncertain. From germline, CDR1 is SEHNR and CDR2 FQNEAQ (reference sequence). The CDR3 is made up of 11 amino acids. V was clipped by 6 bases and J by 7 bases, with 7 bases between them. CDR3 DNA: TGTGCCAGCAGTCGGGGACAGCCCCAGCATTTT. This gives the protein CASSRGQPQHF.

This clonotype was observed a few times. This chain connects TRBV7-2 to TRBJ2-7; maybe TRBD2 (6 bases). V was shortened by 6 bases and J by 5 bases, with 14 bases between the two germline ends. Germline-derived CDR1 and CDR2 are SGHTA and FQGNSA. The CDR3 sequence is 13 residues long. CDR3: CASSLFGGDEQYF. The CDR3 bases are TGTGCCAGCAGTTTATTCGGGGGTGACGAGCAGTACTTC.

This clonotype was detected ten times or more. CDR3: CAISERSNQPQHF. CDR3 nucleotides: TGTGCCATCAGTGAGCGGAGCAATCAGCCCCAGCATTTT. V gene TRBV10-3 combines with J gene TRBJ1-5; D is uncertain. The germline gives CDR1 ENHRY, CDR2 SYGVKD. Trimming removed 2 bases from V and 1 base from J, with 3 bases in between. The CDR3 covers 13 residues.

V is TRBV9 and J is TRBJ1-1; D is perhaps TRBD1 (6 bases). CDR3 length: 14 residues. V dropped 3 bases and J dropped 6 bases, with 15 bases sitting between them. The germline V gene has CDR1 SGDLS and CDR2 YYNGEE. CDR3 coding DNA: TGTGCCAGCAGCGGGGGGGTAGGGGGTTCTGAAGCTTTCTTT. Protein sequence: CASSGGVGGSEAFF.

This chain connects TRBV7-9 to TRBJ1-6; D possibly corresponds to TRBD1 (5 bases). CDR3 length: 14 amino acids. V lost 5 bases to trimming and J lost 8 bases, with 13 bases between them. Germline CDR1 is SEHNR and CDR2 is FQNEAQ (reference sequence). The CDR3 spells CASSPHQGDSPLHF. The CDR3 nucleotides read TGTGCCAGCAGCCCGCATCAGGGTGATTCACCCCTCCACTTT.

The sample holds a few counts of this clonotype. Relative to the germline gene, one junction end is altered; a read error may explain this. The CDR3 bases are TGTGCCAGCAGCCACCGGGACAGGGGCAACTATGGCTACACCTTC. Translation gives CASSHRDRGNYGYTF. The chain has TRBV5-1 and TRBJ1-2, with TRBD1 matching 10 bases. CDR3 length: 15 amino acids. Germline lookup yields CDR1 SGHRS and CDR2 YFSETQ.

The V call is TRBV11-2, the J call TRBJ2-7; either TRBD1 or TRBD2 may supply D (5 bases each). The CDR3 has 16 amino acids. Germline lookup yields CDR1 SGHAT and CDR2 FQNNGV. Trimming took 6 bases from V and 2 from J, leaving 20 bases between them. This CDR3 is CASSHLIRDGAYEQYF. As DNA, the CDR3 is TGTGCCAGCAGTCACTTGATCCGGGACGGTGCCTACGAGCAGTACTTC.

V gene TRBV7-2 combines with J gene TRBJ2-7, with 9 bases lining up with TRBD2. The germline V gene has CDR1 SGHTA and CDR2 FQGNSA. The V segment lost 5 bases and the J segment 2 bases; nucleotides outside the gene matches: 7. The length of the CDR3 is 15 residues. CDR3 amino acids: CASSLSGGSPYEQYF. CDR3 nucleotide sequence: TGTGCCAGCAGCCTCAGCGGGGGGTCCCCCTACGAGCAGTACTTC.

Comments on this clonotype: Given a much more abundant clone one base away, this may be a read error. In nucleotides, the CDR3 is TGCGGCGTTGAAGGTTCGCACTCGAACACTGAAGCTTTCTTT. Residues: CGVEGSHSNTEAFF. The rearrangement joins TRBV29-1 to TRBJ1-1, with no clear D. In germline, CDR1 is SQVTM, CDR2 ANQGSEA. This CDR3 comprises 14 residues. Full variable domain (rest looked up from reference TRBV29-1 and TRBJ1-1): SAVISQKPSRDICQRGTSLTIQCQVDSQVTMMFWYRQQPGQSLTLIATANQGSEATYESGFVIDKFPISRPNLTFSTLTVSNMSPEDSSIYLCGVEGSHSNTEAFFGQGTRLTVV.

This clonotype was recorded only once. The CDR3 is CASGYGELFF. CDR3 DNA: TGTGCCAGCGGGTACGGGGAGCTGTTTTTT. This chain uses TRBV6-5 with TRBJ2-2; D unclear. Looked up from germline, CDR1 is MNHEY and CDR2 is SVGAGI. Trimming stripped 8 bases from V and 7 bases from J, with 5 bases between. CDR3 size: 10 residues.

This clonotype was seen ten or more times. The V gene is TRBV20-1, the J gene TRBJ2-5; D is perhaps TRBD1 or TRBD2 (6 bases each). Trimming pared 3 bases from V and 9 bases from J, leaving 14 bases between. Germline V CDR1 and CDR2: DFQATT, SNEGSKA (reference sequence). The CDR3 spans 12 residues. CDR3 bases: TGCAGTGCTAGGAGTGCTAGGGGGGCCCAGTACTTC. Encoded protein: CSARSARGAQYF.

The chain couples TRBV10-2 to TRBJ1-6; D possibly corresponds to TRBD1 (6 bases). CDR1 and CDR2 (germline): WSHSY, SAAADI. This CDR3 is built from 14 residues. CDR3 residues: CVIGARGRNSPLHF. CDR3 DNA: TGCGTGATCGGGGCCAGGGGTCGTAATTCACCCCTCCACTTT.